This T cell receptor beta chain came from a study of blood T cell repertoires in COVID-19 (TCRdb year 2020). Regarding the research as a whole: The collaborator samples originated in the United States, Italy and Spain and spanned the acute and convalescent phases of COVID-19. Where available, HLA class I and class II types were obtained from metadata supplied by the sample provider rather than from assay-based typing. The sample metadata nearly always contained a de-identified subject ID, COVID-19 status, age in years and sex. The material from the prospective study consisted of cDNA or gDNA derived from T cells, B-cell-depleted T cells, or PBMCs. A freely available public database, intended as a resource for researchers studying the immune response to SARS-CoV-2, is where the repertoires were released. Samples were obtained from the ongoing ImmuneRACE study (first 160 participants) and from about 1,300 subjects provided by 6 global collaborators. The dataset comprised deeply sampled blood TCRbeta repertoires from subjects exposed to, actively infected with, or recovered from COVID-19. The paper as a whole reports these results and caveats: The amount of clinical and demographic metadata varied by source and participant and was provided uncurated.

TCRbeta CDR3 regions were amplified from genomic DNA using the immunoSEQ Assay, a bias-controlled multiplex PCR. Per the authors' processing: Within the assay, amplification of reference gene primers was used to estimate how many nucleated cells each sample contained. To quantify the absolute abundance of each unique TCRbeta CDR3 rearrangement, sequence reads were collapsed and filtered. For each sample, productive Simpson clonality was calculated as the square root of Simpson's diversity index over productive rearrangements. TCRdb provides this immuneACCESS table in a form limited to in-frame rearrangements. Some clones are lacking; in checked studies, under half of them reflect an unresolved V gene, and why the rest are absent is not known. V, J and clone size are those of that table, while D and trimming were read from the DNA. Present in this sample are some 390,000 clones, 85% to 90% of which were seen just once. The top ten clonotypes cover 1.1% of the sample.

Participants in the prospective study were enrolled through a virtual design, were aged roughly 18 to 100 years, and lived in roughly 25 United States geographic areas. To assign participants to cohorts, the prospective study relied on clinical history that participants themselves reported in a screening survey and a study questionnaire. ImmuneRACE Cohort 3 recovered participants were defined by two consecutive negative NP/OP PCR tests, healthcare professional clearance, or symptom resolution. Each participant in the prospective study had whole blood, serum and a nasopharyngeal or oropharyngeal swab collected by mobile phlebotomists. Participants in the prospective study had the option to provide additional blood draws and questionnaires over a roughly 2-month period. Blood samples from the prospective study were shipped frozen or at room temperature prior to DNA extraction. A note on this clone: There is no known antigen for this receptor. Base qualities are not provided; no much larger clone lies one nucleotide away.

The CDR3, from cysteine to phenylalanine, totals 14 residues. The retained sequence is limited to the CDR3, 42 bases, with the frame set at the first base. CDR1 is given as SGHVS and CDR2 as FQNEAQ, both from the germline V gene. V is pared back by 1 base and J by 2 bases, with 3 bases lying between the germline termini. The sequence was collected from a man aged 30 to 45 who had recovered from COVID-19. Sequencing was carried out using PBMCs or T cells enriched from blood (not recorded which). Recombination joined TRBV7-8 with TRBJ2-6; no D gene can be assigned with confidence. At the DNA level, the sequence is TGTGCCAGCAGCTTAGTTACTGGGGCCAACGTCCTGACTTTC. This is translated as CASSLVTGANVLTF.